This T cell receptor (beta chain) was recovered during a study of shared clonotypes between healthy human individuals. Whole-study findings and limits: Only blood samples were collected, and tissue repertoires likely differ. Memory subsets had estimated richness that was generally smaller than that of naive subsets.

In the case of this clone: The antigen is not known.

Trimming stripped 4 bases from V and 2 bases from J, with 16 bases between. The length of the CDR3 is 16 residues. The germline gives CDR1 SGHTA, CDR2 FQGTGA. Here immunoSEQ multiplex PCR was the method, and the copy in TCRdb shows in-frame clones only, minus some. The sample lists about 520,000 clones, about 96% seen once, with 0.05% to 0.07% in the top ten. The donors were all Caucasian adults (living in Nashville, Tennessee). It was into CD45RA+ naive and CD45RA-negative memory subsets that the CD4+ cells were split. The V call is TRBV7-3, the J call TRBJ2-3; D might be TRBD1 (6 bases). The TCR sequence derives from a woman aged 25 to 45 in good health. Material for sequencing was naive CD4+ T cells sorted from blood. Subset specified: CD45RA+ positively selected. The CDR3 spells CASSSSGADPTDTQYF. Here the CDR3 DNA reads TGTGCCAGCAGCTCATCAGGGGCGGATCCCACAGATACGCAGTATTTT.